The 5 T cell receptor beta chains in this list originate from one sample, sequenced in a study of blood T cell repertoires in COVID-19. The repertoire was sequenced with immunoSEQ multiplex PCR; TCRdb's copy has only in-frame clones and lacks some. The table lists around 300,000 clones, roughly 90% of them singletons. The material sequenced was peripheral blood. Receptors originate from a woman aged 50 to 60 with active or convalescent COVID-19.

V is TRBV6-2 or TRBV6-3 and J is TRBJ1-5; TRBD1 aligns across 8 bases. Germline lookup yields CDR1 MNHEY and CDR2 SVGEGT. This CDR3 contains 16 residues. The trim removed 0 bases at V and 2 bases at J, leaving 3 bases unmatched. This CDR3 is CASSYSDRVGNQPQHF. CDR3 in DNA: TGTGCCAGCAGTTACTCGGACAGGGTAGGCAATCAGCCCCAGCATTTT.

The rearrangement uses TRBV24-1 and TRBJ1-5; possibly TRBD1 for D (5 bases). This CDR3 comprises 14 residues. CDR1 is KGHDR, CDR2 SFDVKD, per germline. Trimming left V 2 bases short and J 7 bases short, with 11 bases between. CDR3 region: CATSDSQGYQPQHF. Written as DNA, the CDR3 is TGTGCCACCAGTGATTCTCAGGGTTACCAGCCCCAGCATTTT.

V is TRBV18 and J is TRBJ2-5, with 10 bases aligning to TRBD2. This CDR3 contains 18 residues. CDR1 is KGHSH and CDR2 is LQKENI in the germline V gene. The J segment lost 6 bases and the V segment lost 2 bases, leaving 15 bases of the junction unmatched. CDR3 protein: CASSPTTILAGETKTQYF. CDR3 DNA sequence: TGTGCCAGCTCACCAACCACGATCCTAGCGGGAGAGACTAAGACCCAGTACTTC.

This chain connects TRBV5-1 to TRBJ1-4; TRBD1 agrees at 7 bases. CDR1 and CDR2 (germline): SGHRS, YFSETQ. The CDR3 extends over 14 amino acids. With 3 bases clipped from V and 5 bases from J, the junction kept 4 bases outside the gene matches. The CDR3 here is CASSWDRENEKLFF. The CDR3 DNA reads as TGCGCCAGCAGCTGGGACAGAGAGAATGAAAAACTGTTTTTT. Full variable domain (outside the CDR3, taken from reference TRBV5-1 and TRBJ1-4): KAGVTQTPRYLIKTRGQQVTLSCSPISGHRSVSWYQQTPGQGLQFLFEYFSETQRNKGNFPGRFSGRQFSNSRSEMNVSTLELGDSALYLCASSWDRENEKLFFGSGTQLSVL.

The chain is built from TRBV5-5 and TRBJ2-3; TRBD1 matches 7 bases. Unmatched junction bases numbered 13, after V lost 4 bases and J lost 2 bases. This CDR3 contains 17 residues. Per germline, CDR1 SGHKS and CDR2 YYEKEE (reference sequence). The CDR3 DNA follows: TGTGCCAGCAGCAGATTACCGGGACAGATGCTCACAGATACGCAGTATTTT. Encoded protein: CASSRLPGQMLTDTQYF.